This TCR beta chain was sequenced in a study of shared clonotypes between healthy human individuals. On the study more broadly: A couple of women and three men aged 18 to 49 made up the donors.

The CDR3 spans 15 residues. V lost 6 bases, J lost 2 bases, and 14 bases lay in between. Germline V gives CDR1 LNHDA, CDR2 SQIVND (reference sequence). There were only Caucasian adults among the donors, and all lived in Nashville, Tennessee. The method was immunoSEQ multiplex PCR; TCRdb's version includes in-frame clones alone and lacks a portion of them. The sample has approximately 2.5 million clones, around 94% seen once. This clone has a single count. This TCR came from a man younger than 35 in good health. V usage is TRBV19 and J usage is TRBJ1-5, with D perhaps TRBD1 (5 bases). Specimen: naive CD4+ T cells sorted from blood. Noted subset: CD45RA+ positively selected. The CDR3 nucleotides read TGTGCCAGTAGCCCTAAATCGGGGGGCAATCAGCCCCAGCATTTT. This gives the protein CASSPKSGGNQPQHF. The variable domain in full, completed from reference TRBV19 and TRBJ1-5, reads DGGITQSPKYLFRKEGQNVTLSCEQNLNHDAMYWYRQDPGQGLRLIYYSQIVNDFQKGDIAEGYSVSREKKESFPLTVTSAQKNPTAFYLCASSPKSGGNQPQHFGDGTRLSIL.